These T cell receptor beta chains were read from a single sample in a study of shared clonotypes between healthy human individuals. Assay: immunoSEQ multiplex PCR; the TCRdb copy retains only in-frame clones and omits some. The sample includes millions of clones, approximately 95% of them seen just once. The sample taken for sequencing was naive CD4+ T cells from PBMCs. The receptors here all came from a man aged 18 to 29 in good health. Some clones in this sample may be carry-over from other donors' samples. Both conserved end residues are part of each CDR3. A D gene is named only where the DNA matches it firmly. Where a row states a size, it is once, few, many or the class of an expanded clone; other rows omit it.

D	size	V	J	DNA	CDR3
-	-	TRBV29-1	TRBJ1-1	TGCAGCGCTGGGGGGGGGCTGATGGACACTGAAGCTTTCTTT	CSAGGGLMDTEAFF
-	-	TRBV15	TRBJ2-2	TGTGCCACCAGGCTAGCCCCCTTTAACACCGGGGAGCTGTTTTTT	CATRLAPFNTGELFF
TRBD2	-	TRBV7-3	TRBJ2-7	TGTGCCAGCAGCCTAGCGGCCCGGGGGGAGCAGTACTTC	CASSLAARGEQYF
-	-	TRBV7-8	TRBJ2-5	TGTGCCAGCAGCTCTGGACAGTTGGAGACCCAGTACTTC	CASSSGQLETQYF
TRBD2	-	TRBV29-1	TRBJ2-1	TGCAGCGTTGAAAAAAGGCTAGCGGGGGGTGAGCAGTTCTTC	CSVEKRLAGGEQFF
TRBD1	-	TRBV11-2	TRBJ2-7	TGTGCCAGCAGCTTATTAAGGACAGGTTTATCCTACGAGCAGTACTTC	CASSLLRTGLSYEQYF
TRBD1	-	TRBV6-4	TRBJ2-3	TGTGCCAGCAGTGAGGGGACAGGGGGCACAGATACGCAGTATTTT	CASSEGTGGTDTQYF
TRBD1	-	TRBV14	TRBJ2-3	TGTGCCAGCAGCCAGGACAGGGCCACAGATACGCAGTATTTT	CASSQDRATDTQYF
TRBD1	-	TRBV4-1	TRBJ1-5	TGCGCCAGCAGCCCACACAGGGGTTATAGCAATCAGCCCCAGCATTTT	CASSPHRGYSNQPQHF
TRBD1	-	TRBV30	TRBJ1-4	TGTGCCTATCGACAGGGACCTAATGAAAAACTGTTTTTT	CAYRQGPNEKLFF
TRBD2	-	TRBV4-2	TRBJ2-2	TGTGCCACCACCTTCGGCGGTAGCGGGGTCGCGAACACCGGGGAGCTGTTTTTT	CATTFGGSGVANTGELFF
-	-	TRBV14	TRBJ1-2	TGTGCCAGCAGCCAAGGGGGCCCCCCCAACACCTTC	CASSQGGPPNTF
TRBD1	-	TRBV30	TRBJ2-5	TGTGCCTGGACTGGGACAGGGAAAAGGGAAGAGACCCAGTACTTC	CAWTGTGKREETQYF
-	-	TRBV19	TRBJ1-4	TGTGCCAGTAGTATAGTCCTAAATGAAAAACTGTTTTTT	CASSIVLNEKLFF
TRBD1	-	TRBV5-1	TRBJ2-5	TGCGCCAGCAGCGTGACAGGGGTGGAGACCCAGTACTTC	CASSVTGVETQYF
-	-	TRBV15	TRBJ2-3	TGTGCCACCAGCAGAGCACAGGGAGCAGATACGCAGTATTTT	CATSRAQGADTQYF
-	-	TRBV25-1	TRBJ2-7	TGTGCCAGCAGTGAATGGGACTCCGGAGGGCCGACCTACGAGCAGTACTTC	CASSEWDSGGPTYEQYF
-	-	TRBV5-4	TRBJ2-2	TGTGCCAGCAGCAACGGCCGGGCGAACACCGGGGAGCTGTTTTTT	CASSNGRANTGELFF
-	-	TRBV2	TRBJ1-4	TGTGCCAGCACGCAGTCTAATGAAAAACTGTTTTTT	CASTQSNEKLFF
TRBD1	-	TRBV13	TRBJ1-5	TGTGCCAGCAGCTTAGGAAGGGACAGGGGCAATCAGCCCCAGCATTTT	CASSLGRDRGNQPQHF
TRBD2	-	TRBV19	TRBJ2-3	TGTGCCAGTACCACCCCGGGACTAGCAGTAGATACGCAGTATTTT	CASTTPGLAVDTQYF
TRBD1	-	TRBV11-3	TRBJ2-3	TGTGCCAGCAGCCCTGGGACAGCCCCGGTAACAGATACGCAGTATTTT	CASSPGTAPVTDTQYF
TRBD1	-	TRBV18	TRBJ1-2	TGTGCCAGCTCACTTCGGGTCGGACAGGCTGGCTATGGCTACACCTTC	CASSLRVGQAGYGYTF
TRBD2	-	TRBV15	TRBJ2-3	TGTGCCACCAGCAGAGCCCCGACTAGCGGGAGCCGAGATACGCAGTATTTT	CATSRAPTSGSRDTQYF
-	-	TRBV28	TRBJ1-1	TGTGCCACCTCCGTTTACACTGAAGCTTTCTTT	CATSVYTEAFF
TRBD2	-	TRBV4-3	TRBJ2-3	TGCGCCAGCAGCCAAGATCGGGCACTAGCGGGAGGAACTGATACGCAGTATTTT	CASSQDRALAGGTDTQYF
-	-	TRBV6-1	TRBJ1-4	TGTGCCAGCAGGGCAGGGGATCAGTACGAAAAACTGTTTTTT	CASRAGDQYEKLFF
TRBD2	-	TRBV5-4	TRBJ2-1	TGTGCCACCATGGGCCGCGCGACTAGCGGGCAATACAATGAGCAGTTCTTC	CATMGRATSGQYNEQFF
-	-	TRBV6-1	TRBJ1-1	TGTGCCAGCAGTGACCCAGGCGATATGAACACTGAAGCTTTCTTT	CASSDPGDMNTEAFF
TRBD1	-	TRBV29-1	TRBJ2-5	TGCAGCGTTGAACCGACAGGGGCAGAGACCCAGTACTTC	CSVEPTGAETQYF
TRBD1	-	TRBV18	TRBJ1-2	TGTGCCAGCTCACCAGGGACAGGGGGAGACTATGGCTACACCTTC	CASSPGTGGDYGYTF
TRBD2	-	TRBV2	TRBJ2-7	TGTGCCAGCGCCAAAGAGACTAGCGGGAGCTACGAGCAGTACTTC	CASAKETSGSYEQYF
TRBD1	-	TRBV25-1	TRBJ1-1	TGTGCCAGCATGATGACAGGGGGTATCCCTGAAGCTTTCTTT	CASMMTGGIPEAFF
TRBD1	-	TRBV19	TRBJ2-5	TGTGCCAGTAGTATAGGGGGCAGGGGGCAAGAGACCCAGTACTTC	CASSIGGRGQETQYF
-	-	TRBV6-5	TRBJ2-7	TGTGCCAGCAGTCACCGGCCTGTGGACCCCTACGAGCAGTACTTC	CASSHRPVDPYEQYF
-	once	TRBV18	TRBJ1-5	TGTGCCAGCTCCCAGGGCCAGTATAGCAATCAGCCCCAGCATTTT	CASSQGQYSNQPQHF
-	-	TRBV19	TRBJ2-3	TGTGCCAGTAGCGCGAGCACAGATACGCAGTATTTT	CASSASTDTQYF
-	-	TRBV6-5	TRBJ2-5	TGTGCCAGCAGTTACTTGGACGGAGAGACCCAGTACTTC	CASSYLDGETQYF
-	once	TRBV6-5	TRBJ2-7	TGTGCCAGCAGTCGGAGTACAGGGAACGAGCAGTACTTC	CASSRSTGNEQYF
-	-	TRBV28	TRBJ1-4	TGTGCCAGCAGTCCCGTTCTGGGTCAATCTAATGAAAAACTGTTTTTT	CASSPVLGQSNEKLFF
TRBD1	-	TRBV29-1	TRBJ2-7	TGCAGCGTTGGACAGGGTTCCTACGAGCAGTACTTC	CSVGQGSYEQYF
-	-	TRBV6-6	TRBJ1-2	TGTGCCAGCAGTTCACTCAACAGGGCCTCATATGGCTACACCTTC	CASSSLNRASYGYTF
-	-	TRBV28	TRBJ2-3	TGTGCCAGCAGTTTACCCTATGTATGGGGGACCTCCACAGATACGCAGTATTTT	CASSLPYVWGTSTDTQYF
-	-	TRBV18	TRBJ1-4	TGTGCCAGCTCACCGACACCAACTAATGAAAAACTGTTTTTT	CASSPTPTNEKLFF
-	-	TRBV6-5	TRBJ2-7	TGTGCCAGCAGCAACAGGGTTGACTACGAGCAGTACTTC	CASSNRVDYEQYF
-	-	TRBV18	TRBJ1-2	TGTGCCAGCTCACAATCCGGGACGTCTAACTATGGCTACACCTTC	CASSQSGTSNYGYTF
-	once	TRBV28	TRBJ2-7	TGTGCCAGCAGTTTACAGGGTGAAACCTACGAGCAGTACTTC	CASSLQGETYEQYF
-	-	TRBV5-6	TRBJ2-3	TGTGCCAGCAGCCCGGCTAGCACAGATACGCAGTATTTT	CASSPASTDTQYF
-	-	TRBV2	TRBJ2-3	TGTGCCAGCAGTCAAATAGCCTTGACGGATACGCAGTATTTT	CASSQIALTDTQYF
TRBD1	-	TRBV15	TRBJ1-1	TGTGCCACCAGCAGAGATCTAACAGGGGGCGGTACTGAAGCTTTCTTT	CATSRDLTGGGTEAFF
TRBD1	-	TRBV11-2	TRBJ2-1	TGTGCCAGCAGCTCGGACAGGGGCTACTACAATGAGCAGTTCTTC	CASSSDRGYYNEQFF